This entry lists 32 T cell receptor beta chains sequenced from one sample in a study of regulatory T cells in long-lasting Graves disease. Arm-PCR with iRepertoire HTBI primers amplified the CDR3 regions for these TCR beta libraries. MiXCR, run by TCRdb on the multiplex PCR reads, gives a single entry per CDR3 protein. The sample carries about 330,000 distinct CDR3 sequences, around 15% recorded once. Time point indicated: newly diagnosed GD, antithyroid drugs for less than 3 months. PBMC-extracted RNA yielded the TCR library. These data were likewise used in another study, on T cells in Graves' hyperthyroidism and ophthalmopathy.

Source: peripheral blood mononuclear cells (PBMCs), taken at new diagnosis, from a patient treated with antithyroid drugs. Receptor source: a woman between 18 and 29 years old with Graves disease.

The chain employs TRBV5-1 and TRBJ2-7, with a tentative D call TRBD1 (6 bases). The CDR3 totals 15 residues. Germline-derived CDR1 and CDR2 are SGHRS and YFSETQ. V was pared by 0 bases and J by 0 bases, with 10 bases between. Written as DNA, the CDR3 is TGCGCCAGCAGCTTGGCCGGGGACACCTCCTACGAGCAGTACTTC. Its translation: CASSLAGDTSYEQYF.

V and J are TRBV5-1 and TRBJ1-2; the D gene is possibly TRBD1 (5 bases). V shed 4 bases and J shed 2 bases, with 15 bases lying between them. Per the germline V gene, CDR1 is SGHRS and CDR2 is YFSETQ. The CDR3 totals 15 residues. The CDR3 nucleotides are TGCGCCAGCAGCCCCGGGGACGGCGGAAACTATGGCTACACCTTC. As protein: CASSPGDGGNYGYTF.

CDR3 DNA sequence: TGCGCCAGCAGCCAAGGACGGCAGGGTTTAGCCAAAAACATTCAGTACTTC. It yields the protein CASSQGRQGLAKNIQYF. The J gene is TRBJ2-4, the V gene TRBV4-1; maybe TRBD1 (5 bases). Germline V gene data show CDR1 as MGHRA and CDR2 as YSYEKL. The CDR3 contains 17 residues. The V gene lost 1 base and the J gene lost 0 bases, with 13 bases spanning the gap.

This clonotype was found a few times. A single base is all that separates this from a far larger clone, so a read error is likely. CDR3: CASSRGQETQCF. The DNA of the CDR3 is TGTGCCAGCAGCCGGGGTCAAGAGACCCAGTGCTTC. This chain links TRBV2 with TRBJ2-1, with D possibly being TRBD2 (5 bases). Germline loops: CDR1 SNHLY, CDR2 FYNNEI. The CDR3 consists of 12 residues.

V is TRBV7-2 and J is TRBJ1-6; TRBD1 is a possible D gene (6 bases). Germline CDR1 reads SGHTA; CDR2 reads FQGNSA. This CDR3 has 16 amino acids. V lost 5 bases and J 0 bases, leaving 11 bases between the germline ends. The CDR3 sequence is CASSPGTFSYNSPLHF. For the CDR3, the DNA is TGTGCCAGCAGCCCAGGGACATTCTCCTATAATTCACCCCTCCACTTT.

This CDR3 is CASSTQGPGTDTQYF. Here the CDR3 DNA reads TGTGCCAGCAGCACCCAGGGTCCGGGCACAGATACGCAGTATTTT. The chain has TRBV28 and TRBJ2-3; D might be TRBD1 (5 bases). The CDR3 covers 15 residues. Trimming shortened V by 6 bases and J by 1 base, and 14 bases separated the two germline ends. Per germline, CDR1 MDHEN and CDR2 SYDVKM. Full variable domain (outside the CDR3, taken from reference TRBV28 and TRBJ2-3): DVKVTQSSRYLVKRTGEKVFLECVQDMDHENMFWYRQDPGLGLRLIYFSYDVKMKEKGDIPEGYSVSREKKERFSLILESASTNQTSMYLCASSTQGPGTDTQYFGPGTRLTVL.

This chain links TRBV7-6 with TRBJ2-1; D uncertain. Germline V CDR1 and CDR2: SGHVS, FNYEAQ. The CDR3 has 16 residues. V lost 2 bases, J lost 0 bases, and 11 bases lay in between. CDR3 coding DNA: TGTGCCAGCAGCTTAAACCGGATTTACTCCTACAATGAGCAGTTCTTC. It specifies CASSLNRIYSYNEQFF. The variable domain in full, with the rest retrieved from reference TRBV7-6 and TRBJ2-1, is GAGVSQSPRYKVTKRGQDVALRCDPISGHVSLYWYRQALGQGPEFLTYFNYEAQQDKSGLPNDRFSAERPEGSISTLTIQRTEQRDSAMYRCASSLNRIYSYNEQFFGPGTRLTVL.

The genes are TRBV6-4 and TRBJ1-2; D is unclear. Germline V gene data show CDR1 as MRHNA and CDR2 as SNTAGT. Trimming cost V 5 bases and J 8 bases, with 18 bases left between them. The CDR3 has 14 residues. CDR3 bases: TGTGCCAGCAGTTCCTGGACGCCACCGTACGGCTACACCTTC. This gives the protein CASSSWTPPYGYTF.

The chain couples TRBV12-3 or TRBV12-4 to TRBJ2-3, with TRBD2 identical over 9 bases. The CDR3 extends over 14 amino acids. Trimming removed 2 bases from V and 12 bases from J; junction bases left unmatched: 9. The CDR3 DNA is TGTGCCAGCAGTTTAATTGGCGGGGGGGCACCACAGTATTTT. This encodes CASSLIGGGAPQYF.

This clonotype was seen repeatedly, ten times or more. The rearrangement joins TRBV6-1 to TRBJ1-1; 7 bases match TRBD1. Looked up from germline, CDR1 is MNHNS and CDR2 is SASEGT. V dropped 3 bases and J dropped 5; count of bases not matched to a gene: 6. This CDR3 is 14 amino acids long. CDR3 nucleotide sequence: TGTGCCAGCAGTGACGGACAGGACTTTACTGAAGCTTTCTTT. Amino acid sequence: CASSDGQDFTEAFF.

This clonotype was picked up many times. The V call is TRBV18, the J call TRBJ1-1, with a possible D match to TRBD1 (5 bases). This CDR3 is 14 amino acids long. Germline CDR1 KGHSH, CDR2 LQKENI. V was cut by 3 bases and J by 0 bases, with 8 bases left in between. The CDR3 bases are TGTGCCAGCTCACCTCGCAGGGTGAACACTGAAGCTTTCTTT. It encodes CASSPRRVNTEAFF.

This clonotype was seen at least ten times. V gene TRBV19 combines with J gene TRBJ2-2; either TRBD1 or TRBD2 may supply D (5 bases each). The germline CDR1 and CDR2 sequences are LNHDA and SQIVND (reference sequence). The CDR3 is 16 residues long. V was pared by 3 bases and J by 1 base, with 12 bases between. The CDR3 bases are TGTGCCAGTAGTATTATGGGACGGATGAACACCGGGGAGCTGTTTTTT. This gives the protein CASSIMGRMNTGELFF.

The sample holds many counts of this clonotype. The V and J genes are TRBV27 and TRBJ1-2; TRBD1 aligns across 7 bases. The germline V gene encodes CDR1 MNHEY and CDR2 SMNVEV (reference sequence). V gave up 3 bases and J gave up 5 bases; unmatched junction bases: 9. The CDR3 is 15 residues long. The DNA for the CDR3 is TGTGCCAGCAGTTTTGAATCCAGGGGGGGATATGGCTACACCTTC. Its protein is CASSFESRGGYGYTF.

This clonotype turned up a few times. The genes are TRBV30 and TRBJ2-7; 12 nucleotides line up with TRBD1. V shed 2 bases and J 7 bases; nucleotides not matched to a gene: 6. Germline CDR1 and CDR2: GTSNPN and SVGIG (reference sequence). There are 14 residues in the CDR3. The CDR3 sequence is CAWSRGQGAREQYF. CDR3 nucleotides: TGTGCCTGGAGTCGGGGACAGGGGGCGCGGGAGCAGTACTTC.

This clonotype was counted ten times or more. The genes are TRBV18 and TRBJ1-4; D gene ambiguous. Germline V lookup: CDR1 KGHSH, CDR2 LQKENI. This CDR3 is 16 amino acids long. Trimming left V 6 bases short and J 6 bases short, with 20 bases between. DNA for the CDR3: TGTGCCAGCTCCCCTACCGAGGGTGAAGGATATGAAAAACTGTTTTTT. Amino acids: CASSPTEGEGYEKLFF.

This clonotype was detected a few times. This chain joins TRBV9 and TRBJ2-7, with D tentatively TRBD1 or TRBD2 (5 bases each). Germline values: CDR1 SGDLS, CDR2 YYNGEE. There are 15 residues in the CDR3. V dropped 0 bases and J dropped 2 bases, with 12 bases sitting between them. The CDR3 region has the DNA TGTGCCAGCAGCGTAGCTTGGGACCAGACCTACGAGCAGTACTTC. Translation: CASSVAWDQTYEQYF.

This clonotype was observed many times. The rearrangement joins TRBV3-1 to TRBJ2-7; D possibly uses TRBD1 or TRBD2 (5 bases each). This CDR3 is built from 13 residues. Per germline, CDR1 LGHDT and CDR2 YNNKEL (reference sequence). The CDR3 coding sequence is TGTGGAATGAGGGGCCGCCTCTCCTACGAGCAGTACTTC. It translates to CGMRGRLSYEQYF.

Regarding this clonotype: It is likely a read error: a sequence one base away is far more abundant. The CDR3 loop is CASSSWEREDERYF. CDR3 nucleotide sequence: TGTGCCAGCAGCTCCTGGGAGCGGGAGGACGAGCGGTACTTC. This chain connects TRBV11-2 to TRBJ2-7, with 9 bases aligning to TRBD2. Germline V lookup: CDR1 SGHAT, CDR2 FQNNGV. The CDR3 has 14 amino acids.

There are many counts of this clonotype. The rearrangement joins TRBV18 to TRBJ2-1; 11 bases line up with TRBD2. CDR1 and CDR2 (germline): KGHSH, LQKENI. The CDR3 consists of 17 residues. With 2 bases clipped from V and 4 bases from J, the junction kept 7 bases outside the gene matches. CDR3 sequence: CASSPGSSGRSYNEQFF. The CDR3 coding sequence is TGTGCCAGCTCACCAGGGTCTAGCGGGAGGTCTTACAATGAGCAGTTCTTC.

The sample holds a few counts of this clonotype. The chain carries TRBV19 and TRBJ2-1; the match to TRBD1 covers 9 bases. Germline V CDR1 and CDR2: LNHDA, SQIVND (reference sequence). CDR3 length: 14 residues. The V and J ends lost 8 bases and 4 bases, in that order; junction bases with no gene match: 6. The CDR3 loop is CASRDRGEYNEQFF. Written as DNA, the CDR3 is TGTGCCAGTCGAGACAGGGGGGAATACAATGAGCAGTTCTTC.

The V gene is TRBV20-1, the J gene TRBJ2-3; D remains unclear. The CDR3 has 15 residues. Germline CDR1 and CDR2: DFQATT and SNEGSKA (reference sequence). Deletions cut 3 bases from V and 0 bases from J, with 13 bases between. The CDR3 nucleotides read TGCAGTGCTAGTTCCGCAACTCCTAGCACAGATACGCAGTATTTT. It encodes CSASSATPSTDTQYF.

This clonotype has at least ten counts. The V gene is TRBV6-1, the J gene TRBJ1-1; D is possibly TRBD1 (5 bases). V lost 4 bases to trimming and J lost 1 base, with 13 bases between them. The germline V gene encodes CDR1 MNHNS and CDR2 SASEGT. The CDR3 loop spans 15 amino acids. For the CDR3, the DNA is TGTGCCAGCAGTGCTAGCAGGGCTGGGAACACTGAAGCTTTCTTT. This gives the protein CASSASRAGNTEAFF.

This clonotype showed up many times. The chain joins TRBV18 to TRBJ1-6; D is unresolved. Germline CDR1 reads KGHSH; CDR2 reads LQKENI. The CDR3 totals 15 residues. Trimming took off 3 bases at V and 1 base at J, with 7 bases between the two ends. The CDR3 DNA reads TGTGCCAGCTCACCCCTGAGTTCCTATAATTCACCCCTCCACTTT. It translates to CASSPLSSYNSPLHF.

The sample holds many counts of this clonotype. This chain links TRBV3-1 with TRBJ2-3, with D possibly matching TRBD2 (5 bases). The V gene lost 4 bases and the J gene lost 7 bases, with 9 bases spanning the gap. Germline V lookup: CDR1 LGHDT, CDR2 YNNKEL (reference sequence). There are 12 residues in the CDR3. CDR3 sequence: CASSPTGNTQYF. The CDR3 DNA follows: TGTGCCAGCAGCCCCACGGGAAATACGCAGTATTTT.

CDR3: CASSTGGRYNEQFF. DNA for the CDR3: TGTGCCAGCAGTACAGGGGGCCGTTACAATGAGCAGTTCTTC. The V and J genes are TRBV27 and TRBJ2-1, with 9 nucleotides matching TRBD1. The germline V gene encodes CDR1 MNHEY and CDR2 SMNVEV (reference sequence). The CDR3 spans 14 residues. Losses at the gene ends were 5 bases for V and 4 bases for J; bases not matched to a gene: 3.

In this sample, this clonotype turned up many times. The genes are TRBV3-1 and TRBJ2-4; possibly TRBD1 or TRBD2 for D (6 bases each). V was shortened by 4 bases and J by 8 bases, with 15 bases between the two germline ends. Germline assignment: CDR1 LGHDT and CDR2 YNNKEL (reference sequence). The CDR3 loop spans 14 amino acids. CDR3 sequence reads: CASSRSAGEDIQYF. The CDR3 DNA follows: TGTGCCAGCAGCCGGTCGGCAGGGGAGGACATTCAGTACTTC.

Here the CDR3 DNA reads TGCGCCAGCAGCCGGTCGGGTAAGGGCGCTTCTAACTATGGCTACACCTTC. It encodes CASSRSGKGASNYGYTF. This chain links TRBV4-1 with TRBJ1-2; D is ambiguous. The CDR3 is 17 amino acids. The V gene lost 4 bases and the J gene lost 0 bases, with 18 bases spanning the gap. The V gene's germline CDR1 is MGHRA and CDR2 YSYEKL.

This chain links TRBV20-1 with TRBJ2-7; no definite D call. The CDR3 has 12 residues. CDR1 is DFQATT, CDR2 SNEGSKA, per germline (reference sequence). Trimming left V 6 bases short and J 5 bases short, with 14 bases between. Here the CDR3 DNA reads TGCAGTGCCGAGGAGACCCAGAACGAGCAGTACTTC. The encoded protein is CSAEETQNEQYF.

This clonotype was picked up many times. The rearrangement uses TRBV7-2 and TRBJ2-7; D unclear. The CDR3 length is 16 residues. Trimming pared 3 bases from V and 2 bases from J, leaving 17 bases between. Germline values: CDR1 SGHTA, CDR2 FQGNSA. This CDR3 reads CASSLGWARRAYEQYF. CDR3 nucleotides: TGTGCCAGCAGCTTGGGTTGGGCTCGTCGGGCCTACGAGCAGTACTTC.

This clonotype came up many times. The chain couples TRBV11-2 to TRBJ2-3; D unclear. Germline V CDR1 and CDR2: SGHAT, FQNNGV. The CDR3 has 15 residues. V was clipped by 2 bases and J by 2 bases, with 11 bases between them. CDR3 DNA sequence: TGTGCCAGCAGCTTACGGCCGATCACCACAGATACGCAGTATTTT. Translating it yields CASSLRPITTDTQYF.

This clonotype was seen a handful of times. The gene calls are TRBV7-2 and TRBJ1-2; D call uncertain. CDR1 and CDR2 from the germline V gene are SGHTA and FQGNSA. Trimming took off 6 bases at V and 5 bases at J, with 4 bases between the two ends. This CDR3 is 10 amino acids long. CDR3 loop: CASSKYGYTF. The CDR3 DNA reads as TGTGCCAGCAGTAAATATGGCTACACCTTC.

This clonotype was observed a handful of times. The J gene is TRBJ1-1, the V gene TRBV27; D is ambiguous. The CDR3 contains 11 residues. Germline values: CDR1 MNHEY, CDR2 SMNVEV (reference sequence). The V end was cut by 9 bases, the J end by 1 base, with 6 bases between. Written as DNA, the CDR3 is TGTGCCAGTACATCGAACACTGAAGCTTTCTTT. Translated: CASTSNTEAFF.